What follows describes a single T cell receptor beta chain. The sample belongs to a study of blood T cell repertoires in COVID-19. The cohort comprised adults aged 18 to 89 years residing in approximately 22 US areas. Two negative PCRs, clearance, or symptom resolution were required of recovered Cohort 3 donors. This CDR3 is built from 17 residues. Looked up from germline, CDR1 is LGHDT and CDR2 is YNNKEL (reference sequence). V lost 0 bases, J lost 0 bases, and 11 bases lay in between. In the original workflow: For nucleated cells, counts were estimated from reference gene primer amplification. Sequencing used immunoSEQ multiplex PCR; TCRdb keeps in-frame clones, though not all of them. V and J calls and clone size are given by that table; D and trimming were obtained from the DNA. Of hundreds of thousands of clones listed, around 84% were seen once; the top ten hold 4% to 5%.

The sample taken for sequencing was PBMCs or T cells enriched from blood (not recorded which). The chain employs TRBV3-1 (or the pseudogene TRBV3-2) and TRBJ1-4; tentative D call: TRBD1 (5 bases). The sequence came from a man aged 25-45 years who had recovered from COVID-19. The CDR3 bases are TGTGCCAGCAGCCAAGATGGCCGGGGGGCAACTAATGAAAAACTGTTTTTT. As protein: CASSQDGRGATNEKLFF.